This TCR beta chain is from a study of cytomegalovirus exposure and HLA in healthy donors. The study, taken as a whole, reports: Across all donors, roughly uniform sequencing depth was an assumption of the presence/absence analyses.

As regards this clone: What it binds is not known.

PCR employed 60 Vbeta and 13 Jbeta primers. Clones were read by immunoSEQ multiplex PCR, and TCRdb kept only the in-frame ones, dropping some. The table records around 94,000 clones, roughly 71% of them present only once. This CDR3 region has 18 residues. Germline V gene lookup returns CDR1 MGHRA and CDR2 YSYEKL. V gave up 0 bases and J gave up 0 bases, with 17 bases separating them. The V gene is TRBV4-1, the J gene TRBJ1-2, with D perhaps TRBD1 (5 bases). Sequencing was carried out using PBMCs. This receptor was taken from a woman aged 40 to 49 in good health and CMV-seronegative. The CDR3 protein is CASSQDGQGWEANYGYTF. For the CDR3, the DNA is TGCGCCAGCAGCCAAGACGGACAAGGGTGGGAGGCTAACTATGGCTACACCTTC.